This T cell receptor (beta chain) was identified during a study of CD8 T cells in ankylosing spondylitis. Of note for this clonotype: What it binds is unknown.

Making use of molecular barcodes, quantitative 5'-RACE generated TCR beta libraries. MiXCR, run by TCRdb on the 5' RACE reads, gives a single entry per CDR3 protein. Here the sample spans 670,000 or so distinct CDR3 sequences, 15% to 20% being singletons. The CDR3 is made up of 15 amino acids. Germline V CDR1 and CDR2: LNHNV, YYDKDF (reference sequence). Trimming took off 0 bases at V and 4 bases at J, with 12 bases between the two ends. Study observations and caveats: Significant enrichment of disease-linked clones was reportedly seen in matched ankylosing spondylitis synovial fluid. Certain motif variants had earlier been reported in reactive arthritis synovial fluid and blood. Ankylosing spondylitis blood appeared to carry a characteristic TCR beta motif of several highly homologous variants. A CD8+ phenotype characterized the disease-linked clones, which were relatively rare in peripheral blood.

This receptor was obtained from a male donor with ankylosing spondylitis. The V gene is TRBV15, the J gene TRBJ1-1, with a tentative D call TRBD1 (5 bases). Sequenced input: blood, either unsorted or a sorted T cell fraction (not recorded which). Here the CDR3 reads CATSREGVGSTEAFF. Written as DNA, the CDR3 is TGTGCCACCAGCAGAGAGGGGGTGGGAAGCACTGAAGCTTTCTTT.